The present T cell receptor (beta chain) was sequenced within a study of T cell responses to AZD1222 COVID-19 vaccine. Profiling relied on immunoSEQ multiplex PCR, and the TCRdb table lists in-frame clones only, not all of them. The data show over 100,000 clones, approximately 88% seen once. V lost 2 bases and J 1 base, leaving 6 bases between the germline ends. This CDR3 has 14 amino acids. Germline lookup yields CDR1 ENHRY and CDR2 SYGVKD. The clonotype originates from an adult in good health. This sequence joins TRBV10-3 and TRBJ1-5; D perhaps matches TRBD1 (6 bases). The sequences come from peripheral blood, collected on day 0 of AZD1222 vaccination. The CDR3 bases are TGTGCCATCAGTGAGGGACAGAGCAATCAGCCCCAGCATTTT. Amino acid sequence: CAISEGQSNQPQHF.